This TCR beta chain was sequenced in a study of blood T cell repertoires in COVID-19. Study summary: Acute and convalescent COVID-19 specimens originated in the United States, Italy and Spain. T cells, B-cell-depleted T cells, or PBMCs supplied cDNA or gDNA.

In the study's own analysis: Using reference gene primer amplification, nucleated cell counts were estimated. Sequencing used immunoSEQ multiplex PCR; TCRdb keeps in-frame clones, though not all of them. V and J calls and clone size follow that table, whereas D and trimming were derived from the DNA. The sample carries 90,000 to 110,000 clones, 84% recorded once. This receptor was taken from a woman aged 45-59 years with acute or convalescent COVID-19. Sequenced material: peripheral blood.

The CDR3 loop reads CASNPRDRYTDTQYF. CDR3 coding DNA: TGTGCCAGCAACCCCCGGGACAGGTACACAGATACGCAGTATTTT. The chain carries TRBV7-9 and TRBJ2-3, with TRBD1 matching over 8 bases. This CDR3 comprises 15 residues. With V trimmed by 7 bases and J by 2 bases, 8 bases remained unmatched. Germline V CDR1 and CDR2: SEHNR, FQNEAQ (reference sequence).